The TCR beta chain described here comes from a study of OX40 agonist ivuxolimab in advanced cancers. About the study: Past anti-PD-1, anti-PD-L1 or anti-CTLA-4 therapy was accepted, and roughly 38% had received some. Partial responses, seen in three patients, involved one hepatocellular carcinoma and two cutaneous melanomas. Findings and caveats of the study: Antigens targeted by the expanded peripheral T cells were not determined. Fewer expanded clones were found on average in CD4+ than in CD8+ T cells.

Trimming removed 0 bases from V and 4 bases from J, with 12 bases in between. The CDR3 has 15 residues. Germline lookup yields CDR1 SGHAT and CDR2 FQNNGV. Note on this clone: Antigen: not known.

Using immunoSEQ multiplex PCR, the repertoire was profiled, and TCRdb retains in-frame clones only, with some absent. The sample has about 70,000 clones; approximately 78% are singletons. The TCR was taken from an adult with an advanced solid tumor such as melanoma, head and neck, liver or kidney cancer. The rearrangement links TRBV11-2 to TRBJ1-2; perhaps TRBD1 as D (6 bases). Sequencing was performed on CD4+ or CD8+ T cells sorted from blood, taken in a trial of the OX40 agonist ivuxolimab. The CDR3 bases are TGTGCCAGCAGCTTAGATATGGGGGGCGGCTATGGCTACACCTTC. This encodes CASSLDMGGGYGYTF.